This T cell receptor beta chain was recovered during a study of blood T cell repertoires in COVID-19 (dated by TCRdb to the early 2020s). Background on the whole study: Samples covering the acute and convalescent phases of COVID-19 were provided by collaborators in the United States, Italy and Spain. The material from the prospective study consisted of cDNA or gDNA derived from T cells, B-cell-depleted T cells, or PBMCs. The dataset comprised deeply sampled blood TCRbeta repertoires from subjects exposed to, actively infected with, or recovered from COVID-19. The repertoires were released in a freely available public database intended as a resource for research on the immune response to SARS-CoV-2. The samples were drawn from two sources: the first 160 participants of the ongoing ImmuneRACE study, and 950 to 1,500 subjects contributed by 6 global collaborators. A de-identified subject ID, COVID-19 status, age in years and sex were almost always included in the sample metadata. Where available, HLA class I and class II types were taken from metadata supplied by the sample provider and were not determined by assay-based typing.

TCRbeta CDR3 regions were amplified from genomic DNA by means of the immunoSEQ Assay, a bias-controlled multiplex PCR. Per the authors' processing: Nucleated cell counts per sample were estimated from amplification of reference gene primers within the assay. To quantify the absolute abundance of each unique TCRbeta CDR3 rearrangement, sequence reads were collapsed and filtered. For each sample, productive Simpson clonality was calculated as the square root of Simpson's diversity index across productive rearrangements. TCRdb provides this immuneACCESS table in a form limited to in-frame rearrangements. Some clones are lacking; in checked studies, under half of them reflect an unresolved V gene, and why the rest are absent is not known. V and J calls and clone size are as listed in that table; D and trimming were resolved from the DNA. Counted in this sample were 70,000 or so clones; around 90% of them appeared once. Jointly, the top ten make up approximately 10% of the sample.

Points on this clone: Its binding antigen is unknown. Per-nucleotide qualities are absent, and no much larger clonotype sits a single base away.

General conclusions and limits of the study: The amount of clinical and demographic metadata varied by source and participant and was provided uncurated.

From V the trimming removes 4 bases and from J it removes 0 bases, while the gene matches leave 0 bases of the junction unaccounted for. For CDR1 and CDR2, the germline V gene (reference sequence) lists LNHDA and SQIVND. The CDR3 starts with the cysteine, ends with the phenylalanine, and has 14 residues. Only CDR3 DNA is held: 42 bases, read in frame from base 1. Collaborating institutions collected whole blood in K2EDTA tubes following their own protocols. For TCRbeta analysis, collaborator samples were shipped as frozen whole blood, as isolated PBMCs, or as DNA extracted from either sample type. The chain was built from TRBV19 and TRBJ2-3, and 8 junctional nucleotides match TRBD1. This TCR came from a woman between 18 and 29 years old with acute or convalescent COVID-19. Sequencing used peripheral blood. The DNA reads as follows: TGTGCCAGTAGTAGGACAGGGAGCACAGATACGCAGTATTTT. It translates as CASSRTGSTDTQYF.